Described below is a single TCR beta chain sequence and its context. Its antigen is not known. A read error is possible here, since a much larger clone lies one base away. Transcripts of RNA were the source for amplifying TCR beta CDR3 regions. The first-round RT-PCR employed HTBI primers together with the Qiagen OneStep RT-PCR kit. A multiplex PCR was then performed as the second round. TCRdb analysed the multiplex PCR reads with MiXCR anew, one entry per CDR3 protein. The data show roughly 1.1 million distinct CDR3 sequences, 35% to 40% seen once. This CDR3 has 13 amino acids. If patients had other autoimmune diseases, uncontrolled infections, pregnancy or lactation, they were excluded. The data stem from a study of Graves' ophthalmopathy and Graves' hyperthyroidism. Study information: No ophthalmopathy within 18 months of follow-up signified stable hyperthyroidism. Study-wide results and caveats: Ophthalmopathy was separated from stable hyperthyroidism by a 13-signature model with approximately 90% sensitivity and around 84% specificity. Detection in blood was also observed for most expanded thyroid clonotypes above 0.001 frequency.

The sequence was collected from an adult man with Graves' hyperthyroidism. The rearrangement joins TRBV12-3 or TRBV12-4 to TRBJ2-5, with TRBD2 matching 7 bases. What was sequenced was peripheral blood or thyroid tissue (not recorded which). CDR3 sequence (DNA): TGTGCCAGCAGGGGAGGGCCAACAGAGGCCCAGTACTTC. Encoded protein: CASRGGPTEAQYF.